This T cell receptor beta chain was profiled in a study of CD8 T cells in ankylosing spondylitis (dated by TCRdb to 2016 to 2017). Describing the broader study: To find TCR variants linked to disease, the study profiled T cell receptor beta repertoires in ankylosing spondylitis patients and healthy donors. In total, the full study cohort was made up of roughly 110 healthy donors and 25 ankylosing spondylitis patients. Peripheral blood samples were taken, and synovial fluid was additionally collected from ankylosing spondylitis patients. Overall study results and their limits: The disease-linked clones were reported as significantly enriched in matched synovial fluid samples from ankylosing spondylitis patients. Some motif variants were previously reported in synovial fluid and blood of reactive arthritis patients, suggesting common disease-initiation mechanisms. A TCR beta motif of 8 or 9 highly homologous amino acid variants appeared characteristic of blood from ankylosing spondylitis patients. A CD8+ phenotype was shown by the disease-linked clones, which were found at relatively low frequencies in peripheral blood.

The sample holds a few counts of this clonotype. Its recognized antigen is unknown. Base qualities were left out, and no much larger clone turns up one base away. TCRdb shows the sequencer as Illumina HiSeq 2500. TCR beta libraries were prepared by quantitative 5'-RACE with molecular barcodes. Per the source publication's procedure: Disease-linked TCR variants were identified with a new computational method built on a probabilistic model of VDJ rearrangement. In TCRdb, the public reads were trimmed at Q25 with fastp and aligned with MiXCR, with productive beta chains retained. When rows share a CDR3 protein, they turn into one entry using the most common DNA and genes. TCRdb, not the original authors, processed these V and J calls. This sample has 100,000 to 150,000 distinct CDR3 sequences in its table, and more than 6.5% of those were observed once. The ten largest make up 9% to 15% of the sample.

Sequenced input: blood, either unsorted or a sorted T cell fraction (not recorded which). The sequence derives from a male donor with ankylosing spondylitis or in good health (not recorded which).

CDR3 reads: CASSSTSGGSYNEQFF. The sequenced DNA is TGTGCCAGCAGCTCGACTAGCGGGGGGTCCTACAATGAGCAGTTCTTC. In this chain, TRBV7-2 is recombined with TRBJ2-1; TRBD2 matches 13 bases in the middle. Counted from cysteine to phenylalanine, this CDR3 has 16 amino acids. The kept DNA is CDR3 alone, 48 bases in frame from the first base. Relative to germline, V is missing 4 bases and J is missing 1 base, with 1 base of the junction outside any gene match. CDR1 and CDR2, looked up from the germline V gene, are SGHTA and FQGNSA. The CDR3 plus the reference TRBV7-2 and TRBJ2-1 genes for the other parts give the full variable domain: GAGVSQSPSNKVTEKGKDVELRCDPISGHTALYWYRQSLGQGLEFLIYFQGNSAPDKSGLPSDRFSAERTGGSVSTLTIQRTQQEDSAVYLCASSSTSGGSYNEQFFGPGTRLTVL.